The source of this T cell receptor beta chain is a study of blood T cells in healthy people across ages. The CDR3 covers 14 residues. The use of a sample-barcoded 5' primer and a J-beta primer mix characterized a second PCR of about 7 to 12 cycles. TCRdb reanalysed the 5' RACE reads using MiXCR and keeps one entry per CDR3 protein. Among 2 million or so distinct CDR3 sequences listed, approximately 50% were seen once. The TCR comes from a woman in her forties in good health. What was sequenced was blood. J is TRBJ2-1 and V is TRBV21-1; the table's D gene call, TRBD1, was not cross checked with the DNA. TRBV21-1 is recorded as a pseudogene. CDR3 protein: CASWMAGCYNEQFF. In DNA, the CDR3 is TGTGCCAGTTGGATGGCAGGGTGCTACAATGAGCAGTTCTTC.